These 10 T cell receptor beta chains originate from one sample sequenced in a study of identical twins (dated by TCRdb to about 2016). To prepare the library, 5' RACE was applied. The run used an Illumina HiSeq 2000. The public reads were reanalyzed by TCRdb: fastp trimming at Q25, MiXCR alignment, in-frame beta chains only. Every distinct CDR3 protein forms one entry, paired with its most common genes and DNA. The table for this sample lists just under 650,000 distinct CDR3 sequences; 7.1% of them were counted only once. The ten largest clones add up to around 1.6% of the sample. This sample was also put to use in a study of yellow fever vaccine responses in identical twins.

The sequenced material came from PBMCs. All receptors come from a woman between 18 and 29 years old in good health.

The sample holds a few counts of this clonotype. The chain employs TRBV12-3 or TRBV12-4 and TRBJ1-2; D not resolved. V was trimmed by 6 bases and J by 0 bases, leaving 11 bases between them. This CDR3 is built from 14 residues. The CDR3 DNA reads TGTGCCAGCAGACGCCTCGGGACTAACTATGGCTACACCTTC. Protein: CASRRLGTNYGYTF.

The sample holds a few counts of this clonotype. CDR3 nucleotide sequence: TGTGCCATCAGTGGGGGGCAGGGGGCGCAGGAGCAGTTCTTC. It codes for CAISGGQGAQEQFF. The chain employs TRBV10-3 and TRBJ2-1; 8 bases map to TRBD1. Germline V lookup: CDR1 ENHRY, CDR2 SYGVKD. This CDR3 comprises 14 residues. Trimming took 4 bases from V and 10 from J; bases not matched to a gene: 9.

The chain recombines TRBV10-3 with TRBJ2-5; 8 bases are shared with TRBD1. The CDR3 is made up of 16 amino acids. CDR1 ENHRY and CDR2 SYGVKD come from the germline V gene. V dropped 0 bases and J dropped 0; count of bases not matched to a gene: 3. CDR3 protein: CAISESWTGNQETQYF. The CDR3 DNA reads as TGTGCCATCAGTGAGTCCTGGACAGGGAACCAAGAGACCCAGTACTTC.

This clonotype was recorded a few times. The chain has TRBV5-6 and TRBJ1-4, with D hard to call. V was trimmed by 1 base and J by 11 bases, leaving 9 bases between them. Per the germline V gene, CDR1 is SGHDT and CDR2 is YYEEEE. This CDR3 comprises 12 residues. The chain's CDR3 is CASSLSGYKLFF. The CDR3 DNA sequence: TGTGCCAGCAGCTTGTCGGGGTATAAACTGTTTTTT.

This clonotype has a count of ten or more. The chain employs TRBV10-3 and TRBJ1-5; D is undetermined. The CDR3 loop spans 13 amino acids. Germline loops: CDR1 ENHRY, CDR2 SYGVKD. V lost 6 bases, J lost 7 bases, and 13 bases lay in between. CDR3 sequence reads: CAIRDDAGQPQHF. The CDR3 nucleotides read TGTGCCATCAGAGACGACGCCGGGCAGCCCCAGCATTTT.

The CDR3 sequence is CSVEDRDSGTEAFF. CDR3 nucleotides: TGCAGCGTTGAAGATAGGGACAGTGGGACTGAAGCTTTCTTT. This chain joins TRBV29-1 and TRBJ1-1, with TRBD1 identical over 7 bases. There are 14 residues in the CDR3. Germline lookup yields CDR1 SQVTM and CDR2 ANQGSEA. Trimming removed 0 bases from V and 5 bases from J; junction bases left unmatched: 6.

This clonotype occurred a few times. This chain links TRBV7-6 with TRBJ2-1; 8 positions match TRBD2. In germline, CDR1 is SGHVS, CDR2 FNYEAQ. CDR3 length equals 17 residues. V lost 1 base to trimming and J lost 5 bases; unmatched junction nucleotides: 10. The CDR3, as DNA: TGTGCCAGCAGCTTAGTAGAGGTAGCGGGACTCCACAATGAGCAGTTCTTC. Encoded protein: CASSLVEVAGLHNEQFF. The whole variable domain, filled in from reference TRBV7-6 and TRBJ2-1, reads GAGVSQSPRYKVTKRGQDVALRCDPISGHVSLYWYRQALGQGPEFLTYFNYEAQQDKSGLPNDRFSAERPEGSISTLTIQRTEQRDSAMYRCASSLVEVAGLHNEQFFGPGTRLTVL.

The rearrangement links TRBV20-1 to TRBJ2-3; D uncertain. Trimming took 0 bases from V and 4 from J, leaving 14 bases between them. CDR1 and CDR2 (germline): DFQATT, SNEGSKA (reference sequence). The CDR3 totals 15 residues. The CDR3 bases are TGCAGTGCTAGAGATCTTGACAAGGCCCCAGATACGCAGTATTTT. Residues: CSARDLDKAPDTQYF.

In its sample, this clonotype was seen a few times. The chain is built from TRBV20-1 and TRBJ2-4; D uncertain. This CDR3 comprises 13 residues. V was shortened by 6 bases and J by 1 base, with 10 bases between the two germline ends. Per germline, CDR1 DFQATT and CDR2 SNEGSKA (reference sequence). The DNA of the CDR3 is TGCAGTGCAACCGTTGCGGCCAAAAACATTCAGTACTTC. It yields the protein CSATVAAKNIQYF.

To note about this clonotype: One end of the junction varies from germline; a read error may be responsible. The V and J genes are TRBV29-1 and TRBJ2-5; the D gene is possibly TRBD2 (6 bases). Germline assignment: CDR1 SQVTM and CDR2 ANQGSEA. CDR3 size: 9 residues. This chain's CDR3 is CSVDGGEWF. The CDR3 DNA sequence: TGCAGCGTTGACGGCGGGGAGTGGTTC.